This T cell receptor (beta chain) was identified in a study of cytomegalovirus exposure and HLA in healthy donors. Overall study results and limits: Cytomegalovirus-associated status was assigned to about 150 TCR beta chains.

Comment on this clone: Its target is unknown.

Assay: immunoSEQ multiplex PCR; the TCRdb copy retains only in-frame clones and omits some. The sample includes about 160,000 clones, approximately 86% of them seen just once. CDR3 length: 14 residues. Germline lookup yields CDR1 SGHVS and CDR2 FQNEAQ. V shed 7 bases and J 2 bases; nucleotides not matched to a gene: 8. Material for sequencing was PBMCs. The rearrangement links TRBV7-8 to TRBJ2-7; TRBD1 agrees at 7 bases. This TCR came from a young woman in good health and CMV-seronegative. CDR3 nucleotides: TGTGCCAGCACCGAAAACAGGGGTCCCTACGAGCAGTACTTC. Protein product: CASTENRGPYEQYF.